These 26 T cell receptor beta chains came from one sample sequenced in a study of blood T cell repertoires in COVID-19. The repertoire was sequenced with immunoSEQ multiplex PCR; TCRdb's copy has only in-frame clones and lacks some. There are nearly 300,000 clones in the sample; about 90% occur only once, and under 3.5% lies in the top ten. Material: PBMCs or T cells enriched from blood (not recorded which). These receptors were obtained from a woman aged 45-59 years who had been exposed to COVID-19.

The chain joins TRBV6-5 to TRBJ2-7, with TRBD1 matching over 10 bases. CDR1 is MNHEY, CDR2 SVGAGI, per germline. Trimming took 2 bases from V and 0 from J; bases not matched to a gene: 4. This CDR3 contains 16 residues. For the CDR3, the DNA is TGTGCCAGCAGTTACCCGGACAGGGGGAGCTCCTACGAGCAGTACTTC. It translates to CASSYPDRGSSYEQYF.

The gene calls are TRBV6-1 and TRBJ1-5; TRBD1 matches at 8 bases. Germline values: CDR1 MNHNS, CDR2 SASEGT. J was trimmed by 6 bases and V by 4 bases; bases with no gene match: 11. There are 16 residues in the CDR3. For the CDR3, the DNA is TGTGCCAGCAGTGGAGTCCTCGGACAGGGCTTTCAGCCCCAGCATTTT. Its protein product is CASSGVLGQGFQPQHF.

This sequence joins TRBV30 and TRBJ2-2, with unresolved D. The CDR3 is 14 residues long. Trimming pared 0 bases from V and 2 bases from J, leaving 7 bases between. Germline loops: CDR1 GTSNPN, CDR2 SVGIG (reference sequence). The CDR3 coding sequence is TGTGCCTGGAGTGTACTTAGAAACACCGGGGAGCTGTTTTTT. Translating gives CAWSVLRNTGELFF. The full variable domain, with the rest looked up from reference TRBV30 and TRBJ2-2, is SQTIHQWPATLVQPVGSPLSLECTVEGTSNPNLYWYRQAAGRGLQLLFYSVGIGQISSEVPQNLSASRPQDRQFILSSKKLLLSDSGFYLCAWSVLRNTGELFFGEGSRLTVL.

The J gene is TRBJ1-6, the V gene TRBV6-1; TRBD1 might be the D (5 bases). This CDR3 contains 14 residues. Between the trimmed V and J ends, which lost 3 bases and 7 bases, there was a span of 10 bases. Germline values: CDR1 MNHNS, CDR2 SASEGT. Here the CDR3 reads CASSDYRTNSPLHF. The DNA of the CDR3 is TGTGCCAGCAGTGATTACAGGACCAATTCACCCCTCCACTTT.

This rearrangement joins TRBV11-2 to TRBJ2-1; 8 bases map to TRBD2. The V segment lost 2 bases and the J segment 8 bases; nucleotides outside the gene matches: 14. The CDR3 has 17 amino acids. The germline gives CDR1 SGHAT, CDR2 FQNNGV. The CDR3 nucleotides are TGTGCCAGCAGCTTAAGGGTGTCTAGCGGGTGGTTGGATGAGCAGTTCTTC. It yields the protein CASSLRVSSGWLDEQFF. Full variable domain (rest looked up from reference TRBV11-2 and TRBJ2-1): EAGVAQSPRYKIIEKRQSVAFWCNPISGHATLYWYQQILGQGPKLLIQFQNNGVVDDSQLPKDRFSAERLKGVDSTLKIQPAKLEDSAVYLCASSLRVSSGWLDEQFFGPGTRLTVL.

This chain's CDR3 is CASREAGGSYEQYF. In DNA, the CDR3 is TGTGCCTCCAGGGAGGCCGGTGGTTCCTACGAGCAGTACTTC. V is TRBV11-2 and J is TRBJ2-7; tentatively, D is TRBD2 (6 bases). In germline, CDR1 is SGHAT, CDR2 FQNNGV. The CDR3 totals 14 residues. Trimming stripped 11 bases from V and 1 base from J, with 18 bases between.

This clone came up once. The chain employs TRBV24-1 and TRBJ1-1; tentatively, D is TRBD1 (5 bases). Per the germline V gene, CDR1 is KGHDR and CDR2 is SFDVKD. Trimming took 5 bases from V and 1 from J, leaving 10 bases between them. This CDR3 comprises 14 residues. The CDR3 reads CATSGGGWNTEAFF. The DNA of the CDR3 is TGTGCCACCAGTGGTGGGGGGTGGAACACTGAAGCTTTCTTT.

The chain employs TRBV9 and TRBJ2-5; 7 bases align to TRBD2. This CDR3 is built from 20 residues. In germline, CDR1 is SGDLS, CDR2 YYNGEE. The trim removed 0 bases at V and 5 bases at J, leaving 22 bases unmatched. CDR3 sequence: CASSVEVGATSICNEETQYF. As DNA, the CDR3 is TGTGCCAGCAGCGTAGAAGTAGGTGCGACTAGCATTTGTAACGAGGAGACCCAGTACTTC.

This clone was counted once. This chain joins TRBV24-1 and TRBJ1-1; D call uncertain. Trimming removed 2 bases from V and 0 bases from J, with 6 bases in between. The CDR3 has 14 amino acids. The germline V gene encodes CDR1 KGHDR and CDR2 SFDVKD. CDR3 loop: CATSDSTVNTEAFF. The CDR3 region has the DNA TGTGCCACCAGTGATTCCACGGTGAACACTGAAGCTTTCTTT.

The rearrangement joins TRBV28 to TRBJ2-7; D remains unclear. From germline, CDR1 is MDHEN and CDR2 SYDVKM. CDR3 size: 12 residues. V was clipped by 3 bases and J by 8 bases, with 11 bases between them. CDR3 sequence reads: CASSFETGKQYF. Here the CDR3 DNA reads TGTGCCAGCAGTTTCGAGACTGGCAAGCAGTACTTC.

CDR3 sequence reads: CARSLKGVEDEKLFF. CDR3 coding DNA: TGTGCCAGAAGCTTGAAGGGGGTGGAGGATGAAAAACTGTTTTTT. This chain connects TRBV5-3 to TRBJ1-4; a possible D gene is TRBD1 (6 bases). TRBV5-3 is known as an ORF, though its function is uncertain. CDR3 size: 15 residues. Trimming took off 1 base at V and 6 bases at J, with 13 bases between the two ends.

This clone was recorded only once. The rearrangement joins TRBV5-1 to TRBJ1-1; 9 bases fit TRBD1. The germline V gene has CDR1 SGHRS and CDR2 YFSETQ. V was clipped by 4 bases and J by 4 bases; unmatched bases: 2. This CDR3 is 13 amino acids long. This CDR3 is CASSGTGSTEAFF. In nucleotides, the CDR3 is TGCGCCAGCAGCGGGACAGGGAGCACTGAAGCTTTCTTT.

The chain is built from TRBV10-3 and TRBJ1-6; D uncertain. Germline V CDR1 and CDR2: ENHRY, SYGVKD. The CDR3 sequence is 15 residues long. V was cut by 6 bases and J by 7 bases, with 16 bases left in between. This CDR3 is CAISRSDIGNSPLHF. DNA for the CDR3: TGTGCCATCAGCCGATCTGACATCGGCAATTCACCCCTCCACTTT.

The CDR3 DNA sequence: TGTGCCAGCTCACAGGACAGGGGCCGTGGCGGGGAGCTGTTTTTT. It translates to CASSQDRGRGGELFF. The rearrangement links TRBV18 to TRBJ2-2; TRBD1 matches 9 bases. In germline, CDR1 is KGHSH, CDR2 LQKENI. The J segment lost 7 bases and the V segment lost 4 bases, leaving 7 bases of the junction unmatched. This CDR3 contains 15 residues.

The chain joins TRBV13 to TRBJ1-1; no firm D call. CDR3 length: 8 amino acids. CDR1 and CDR2 (germline): PRHDT, FYEKMQ (reference sequence). With 10 bases removed from V and 12 bases from J, the gap between germline ends came to 9 bases. CDR3 loop: CATELSFF. CDR3 coding DNA: TGTGCCACCGAGTTATCTTTCTTT.

This clone was found a few times. CDR3 sequence: CASSQEGGISNQPQHF. CDR3 DNA sequence: TGTGCCAGCAGCCAAGAAGGGGGAATAAGCAATCAGCCCCAGCATTTT. The J gene is TRBJ1-5, the V gene TRBV3-1 (or the pseudogene TRBV3-2), with D possibly TRBD1 on 6 matching bases. The CDR3 spans 16 residues. V dropped 0 bases and J dropped 1 base, with 10 bases sitting between them. CDR1 and CDR2 from the germline V gene are LGHDT and YNNKEL (reference sequence).

This sequence joins TRBV7-2 and TRBJ2-5; no reliable D call. The CDR3 totals 17 residues. The germline V gene has CDR1 SGHTA and CDR2 FQGNSA. Trimming took off 1 base at V and 5 bases at J, with 20 bases between the two ends. CDR3 protein: CASSLVGLAPLRETQYF. CDR3 sequence (DNA): TGTGCCAGCAGCTTAGTCGGGTTGGCGCCACTCCGTGAGACCCAGTACTTC.

V is TRBV4-2 and J is TRBJ2-2; D may be TRBD2 (6 bases). The CDR3 sequence is 15 residues long. V was pared by 4 bases and J by 1 base, with 10 bases between. Per germline, CDR1 LGHNA and CDR2 YNFKEQ. The DNA for the CDR3 is TGTGCCAGCAGCCGGGACTCATTGAACACCGGGGAGCTGTTTTTT. It translates to CASSRDSLNTGELFF.

The chain recombines TRBV30 with TRBJ1-5; D is perhaps TRBD1 (6 bases). Germline CDR1 reads GTSNPN; CDR2 reads SVGIG (reference sequence). Trimming pared 3 bases from V and 2 bases from J, leaving 14 bases between. CDR3 length: 15 residues. In DNA, the CDR3 is TGTGCCTGGAGCGTTACAGGGTACGGCAATCAGCCCCAGCATTTT. Translation gives CAWSVTGYGNQPQHF.

V and J are TRBV5-1 and TRBJ2-5, with D possibly being TRBD2 (6 bases). Germline CDR1 and CDR2: SGHRS and YFSETQ. This CDR3 has 17 residues. V was shortened by 4 bases and J by 1 base, with 20 bases between the two germline ends. CDR3 nucleotides: TGCGCCAGCAGCCCATTCGGTAGGGCCGGGGGCCAAGAGACCCAGTACTTC. Amino acid sequence: CASSPFGRAGGQETQYF.

This clone appeared once. This chain connects TRBV5-4 to TRBJ1-2, with a tentative D call TRBD1 (5 bases). Trimming took 2 bases from V and 4 from J, leaving 15 bases between them. The CDR3 has 15 amino acids. Looked up from germline, CDR1 is SGHNT and CDR2 is YYREEE (reference sequence). CDR3 loop: CASSFAHRLLYGYTF. The CDR3 coding sequence is TGTGCCAGCAGCTTCGCCCACAGGTTACTCTATGGCTACACCTTC.

The rearrangement joins TRBV28 to TRBJ2-7; 9 nucleotides agree with TRBD1. Looked up from germline, CDR1 is MDHEN and CDR2 is SYDVKM. The CDR3 is 14 residues long. With V trimmed by 10 bases and J by 4 bases, 11 bases remained unmatched. As DNA, the CDR3 is TGTGCCACCCTCGGGACAGGGTTTTTTTACGAGCAGTACTTC. Protein: CATLGTGFFYEQYF.

This clone was seen a few times. The chain joins TRBV9 to TRBJ1-1; D gene ambiguous. Germline CDR1 and CDR2: SGDLS and YYNGEE. The V end was cut by 2 bases, the J end by 5 bases, with 10 bases between. The CDR3 is 13 residues long. For the CDR3, the DNA is TGTGCCAGCAGCGTTGGAGGCCAGACTGAAGCTTTCTTT. Encoded protein: CASSVGGQTEAFF. Complete variable domain (other parts from reference TRBV9 and TRBJ1-1): DSGVTQTPKHLITATGQRVTLRCSPRSGDLSVYWYQQSLDQGLQFLIQYYNGEERAKGNILERFSAQQFPDLHSELNLSSLELGDSALYFCASSVGGQTEAFFGQGTRLTVV.

The chain is built from TRBV7-6 and TRBJ2-7; 10 positions agree with TRBD1. The CDR3 covers 16 residues. With 4 bases clipped from V and 11 bases from J, the junction kept 17 bases outside the gene matches. The germline gives CDR1 SGHVS, CDR2 FNYEAQ. CDR3 sequence (DNA): TGTGCCAGCAGCTGCCTTTTCCGGGACAGGGGATTTGGGGAGTACTTC. It specifies CASSCLFRDRGFGEYF.

This clone appeared once. This chain links TRBV29-1 with TRBJ2-3, with TRBD2 identical over 12 bases. The V segment lost 6 bases and the J segment 2 bases; nucleotides outside the gene matches: 12. The CDR3 runs 17 residues. Germline-derived CDR1 and CDR2 are SQVTM and ANQGSEA. CDR3 residues: CSVDGLAGSTPTDTQYF. Here the CDR3 DNA reads TGCAGCGTCGATGGACTAGCGGGGTCCACCCCCACAGATACGCAGTATTTT.

This clone came up once. The gene calls are TRBV2 and TRBJ2-7; TRBD2 matches at 7 bases. J gave up 0 bases and V 10 bases, and 12 bases lay outside the gene matches. Germline values: CDR1 SNHLY, CDR2 FYNNEI. The CDR3 length is 15 residues. The DNA of the CDR3 is TGTGCCACCATAAGAATGGGGGGGTACTCCTACGAGCAGTACTTC. Protein sequence: CATIRMGGYSYEQYF. The entire variable domain, with the rest obtained from reference TRBV2 and TRBJ2-7, is as follows: EPEVTQTPSHQVTQMGQEVILRCVPISNHLYFYWYRQILGQKVEFLVSFYNNEISEKSEIFDDQFSVERPDGSNFTLKIRSTKLEDSAMYFCATIRMGGYSYEQYFGPGTRLTVT.